The sequence of this T cell receptor beta chain was determined in a study of CD8+CD57+ T cells in acquired aplastic anemia. Overall study: Some 10 million reads, on average, were obtained for CD4+ cells from healthy donors.

As to this clonotype: One end of the junction does not line up with germline, which may come from a read error.

CDR3 size: 15 residues. Germline CDR1 and CDR2: SGHDT and YYEEEE. TCR beta VDJ and CDR3 profiling used genomic DNA as template. One entry per CDR3 protein, called by TCRdb with MiXCR from the reads. The sample shows about 220,000 distinct CDR3 sequences, about 37% of them seen only once. This TCR came from a human donor in good health, serving as a control. The chain recombines TRBV5-6 with TRBJ2-1; D possibly corresponds to TRBD2 (5 bases). Input material: sorted CD4+, CD8+, or CD8+CD57+ T cells (not recorded which) from PBMCs. CDR3 amino acids: CASSLASLVRNEQCF. The CDR3 nucleotides are TGCGCCAGCAGCTTGGCTAGCCTTGTAAGGAATGAGCAGTGCTTC.